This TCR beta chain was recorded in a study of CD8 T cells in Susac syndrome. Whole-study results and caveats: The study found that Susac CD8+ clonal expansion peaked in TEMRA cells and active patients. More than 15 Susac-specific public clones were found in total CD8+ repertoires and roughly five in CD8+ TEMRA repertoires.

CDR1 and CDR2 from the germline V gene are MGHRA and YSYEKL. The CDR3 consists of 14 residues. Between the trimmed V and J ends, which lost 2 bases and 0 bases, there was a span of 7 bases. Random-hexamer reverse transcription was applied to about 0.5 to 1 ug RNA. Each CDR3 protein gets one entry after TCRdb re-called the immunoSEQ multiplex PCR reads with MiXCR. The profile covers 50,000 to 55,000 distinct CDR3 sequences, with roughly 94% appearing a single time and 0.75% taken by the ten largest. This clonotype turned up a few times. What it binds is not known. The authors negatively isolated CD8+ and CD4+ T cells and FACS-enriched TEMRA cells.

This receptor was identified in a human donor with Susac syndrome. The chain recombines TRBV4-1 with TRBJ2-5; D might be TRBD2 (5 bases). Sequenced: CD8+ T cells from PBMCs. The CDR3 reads CASSQFSDQETQYF. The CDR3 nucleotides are TGCGCCAGCAGCCAATTTAGCGACCAAGAGACCCAGTACTTC.